This paragraph reports one TCR beta chain. Its antigen is still unknown. This entry is derived from a study of OX40 agonist ivuxolimab in advanced cancers. As for the study in general: Prior anti-PD-1, anti-PD-L1 or anti-CTLA-4 therapy was allowed; about 39% had some. Study-wide findings and caveats: Expanded clones tended on average to be more numerous among CD8+ T cells than CD4+.

Produced via immunoSEQ multiplex PCR; TCRdb's table is partial and in-frame only. The data show 90,000 to 130,000 clones, with more than 70% seen just once and around 0.26% held by the top ten. The germline V and J ends were trimmed by 3 bases and 7 bases, with 19 bases remaining between them. The CDR3 runs to 15 residues. Germline loops: CDR1 GTSNPN, CDR2 SVGIG (reference sequence). Excluded were patients having autoimmune disease history or systemic immunosuppression. Blood sampling was done at baseline, cycle 4 day 1, and cycle 7 day 1. V usage is TRBV30 and J usage is TRBJ1-5; D not certain. Here the sequenced sample was CD4+ or CD8+ T cells sorted from blood, taken in a trial of the OX40 agonist ivuxolimab. The receptor comes from an adult with an advanced solid tumor such as melanoma, head and neck, liver or kidney cancer. CDR3 sequence reads: CAWSPLPQLGQPQHF. CDR3 nucleotides: TGTGCCTGGAGCCCTTTACCGCAGTTGGGGCAGCCCCAGCATTTT.